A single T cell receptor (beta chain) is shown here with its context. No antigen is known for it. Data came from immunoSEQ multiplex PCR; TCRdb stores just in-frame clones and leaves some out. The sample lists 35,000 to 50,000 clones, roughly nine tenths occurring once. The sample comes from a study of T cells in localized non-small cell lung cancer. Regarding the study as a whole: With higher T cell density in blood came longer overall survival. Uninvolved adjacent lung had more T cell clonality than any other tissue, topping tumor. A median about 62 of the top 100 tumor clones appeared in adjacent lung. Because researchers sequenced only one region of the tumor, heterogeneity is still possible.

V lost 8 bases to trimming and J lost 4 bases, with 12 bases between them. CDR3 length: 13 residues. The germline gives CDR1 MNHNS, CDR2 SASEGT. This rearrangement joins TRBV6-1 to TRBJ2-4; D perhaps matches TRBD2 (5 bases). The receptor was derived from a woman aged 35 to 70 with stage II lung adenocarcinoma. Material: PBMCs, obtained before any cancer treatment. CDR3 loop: CASGPPGKNIQYF. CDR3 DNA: TGTGCCAGCGGGCCGCCGGGGAAAAACATTCAGTACTTC.